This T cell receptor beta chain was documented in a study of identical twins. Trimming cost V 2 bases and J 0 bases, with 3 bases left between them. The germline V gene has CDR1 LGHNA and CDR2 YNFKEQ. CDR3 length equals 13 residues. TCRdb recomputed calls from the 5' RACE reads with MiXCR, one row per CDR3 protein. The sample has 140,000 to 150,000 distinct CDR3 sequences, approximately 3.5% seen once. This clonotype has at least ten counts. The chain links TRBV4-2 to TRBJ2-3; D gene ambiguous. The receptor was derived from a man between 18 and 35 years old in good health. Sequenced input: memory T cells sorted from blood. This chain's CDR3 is CASSQTSTDTQYF. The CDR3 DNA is TGTGCCAGCAGCCAAACTAGCACAGATACGCAGTATTTT.